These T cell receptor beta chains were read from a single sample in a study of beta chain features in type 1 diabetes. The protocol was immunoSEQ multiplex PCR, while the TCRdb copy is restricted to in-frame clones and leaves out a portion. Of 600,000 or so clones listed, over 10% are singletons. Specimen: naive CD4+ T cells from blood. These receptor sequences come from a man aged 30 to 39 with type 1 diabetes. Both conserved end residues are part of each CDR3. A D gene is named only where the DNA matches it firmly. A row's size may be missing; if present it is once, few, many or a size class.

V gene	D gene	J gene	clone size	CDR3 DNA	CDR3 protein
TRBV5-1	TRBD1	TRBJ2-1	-	TGCGCCAGCGGGCAACCGGGACAGGGGGCTTCTGAGCAGTTCTTC	CASGQPGQGASEQFF
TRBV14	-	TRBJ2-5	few	TGTGCCAGCAGCCAAGATCGACGGTGGGGGACCCAGTACTTC	CASSQDRRWGTQYF
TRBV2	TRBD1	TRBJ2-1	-	TGTGCCAGCAGCGGGACAGGGTGGGGTGAGCAGTTCTTC	CASSGTGWGEQFF
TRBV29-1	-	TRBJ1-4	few	TGCAGCGTTACCGGACAAGGGGGAGTTGCAACTAATGAAAAACTGTTTTTT	CSVTGQGGVATNEKLFF
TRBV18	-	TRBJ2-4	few	TGTGCCAGCTCACCACCGAGCCAGGGGAGGAACATTCAGTACTTC	CASSPPSQGRNIQYF
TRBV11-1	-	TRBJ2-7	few	TGTGCCAGCAGCTTACAACTGCTCTACGAGCAGTACTTC	CASSLQLLYEQYF
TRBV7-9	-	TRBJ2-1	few	TGTGCCAGCAGCTTAGGGGCGAGCCTCCGCTCCTACAATGAGCAGTTCTTC	CASSLGASLRSYNEQFF
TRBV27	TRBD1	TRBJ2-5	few	TGTGCCAGCAGTTCTGGACAGGGGGGCCAAGAGACCCAGTACTTC	CASSSGQGGQETQYF
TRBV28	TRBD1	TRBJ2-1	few	TGTGCCAGCAGTTTGGGGACCGGGACAGCCTACAATGAGCAGTTCTTC	CASSLGTGTAYNEQFF
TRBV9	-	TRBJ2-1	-	TGTGCCAGCAGCGTTACCGGGTCTGGCTCCTACAATGAGCAGTTCTTC	CASSVTGSGSYNEQFF
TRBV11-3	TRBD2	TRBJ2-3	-	TGTGCCAGCAGCTTAGGACTAGCGGGGGTAGATACGCAGTATTTT	CASSLGLAGVDTQYF
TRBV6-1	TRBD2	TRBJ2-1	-	TGTGCCAGCAGTGAGATAGCGGGGGGCCCCAATGAGCAGTTCTTC	CASSEIAGGPNEQFF
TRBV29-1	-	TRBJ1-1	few	TGCAGCGTTGGTGGCATATTGAACACTGAAGCTTTCTTT	CSVGGILNTEAFF
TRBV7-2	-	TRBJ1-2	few	TGTGCCAGCAGACAGGGACAAGGCTATGGCTACACCTTC	CASRQGQGYGYTF
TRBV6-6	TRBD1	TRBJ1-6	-	TGTGCCAGCAGTCAAGACAGGGGGATTTCACCCCTCCACTTT	CASSQDRGISPLHF
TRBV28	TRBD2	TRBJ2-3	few	TGTGCCAGCAGCCCTAGCGGGATTAGCACAGATACGCAGTATTTT	CASSPSGISTDTQYF
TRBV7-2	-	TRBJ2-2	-	TGTGCCAGCAGCCTACGACGGTCTCAGCTCACCGGGGAGCTGTTTTTT	CASSLRRSQLTGELFF
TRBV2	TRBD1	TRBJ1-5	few	TGTGCCAGCAAGACAGGGGAGGGCAATCAGCCCCAGCATTTT	CASKTGEGNQPQHF
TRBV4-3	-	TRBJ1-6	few	TGCGCCAGCAGCGCGCACAGGGTTTATAATTCACCCCTCCACTTT	CASSAHRVYNSPLHF
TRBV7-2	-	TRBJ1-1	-	TGTGCCAGCAGCCCGACGAGGGAGGGGCGAGAAGCTTTCTTT	CASSPTREGREAFF
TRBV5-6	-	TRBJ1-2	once	TGTGCCAGCAGCTTGGTTTATCCAAACTATGGCTACACCTTC	CASSLVYPNYGYTF
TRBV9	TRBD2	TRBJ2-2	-	TGTGCCAGCAGCGCCCCGGGGCTGGGACTAGGGGCCGGGGAGCTGTTTTTT	CASSAPGLGLGAGELFF
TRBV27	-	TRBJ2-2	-	TGTGCCAGCACCCCATTTAGCACCGGGGAGCTGTTTTTT	CASTPFSTGELFF
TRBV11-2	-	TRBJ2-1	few	TGTGCCAGCAGCTTAGCCACCTACAATGAGCAGTTCTTC	CASSLATYNEQFF
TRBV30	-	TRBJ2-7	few	TGTGCATGGGGGGTCTCCTACGAGCAGTACTTC	CAWGVSYEQYF